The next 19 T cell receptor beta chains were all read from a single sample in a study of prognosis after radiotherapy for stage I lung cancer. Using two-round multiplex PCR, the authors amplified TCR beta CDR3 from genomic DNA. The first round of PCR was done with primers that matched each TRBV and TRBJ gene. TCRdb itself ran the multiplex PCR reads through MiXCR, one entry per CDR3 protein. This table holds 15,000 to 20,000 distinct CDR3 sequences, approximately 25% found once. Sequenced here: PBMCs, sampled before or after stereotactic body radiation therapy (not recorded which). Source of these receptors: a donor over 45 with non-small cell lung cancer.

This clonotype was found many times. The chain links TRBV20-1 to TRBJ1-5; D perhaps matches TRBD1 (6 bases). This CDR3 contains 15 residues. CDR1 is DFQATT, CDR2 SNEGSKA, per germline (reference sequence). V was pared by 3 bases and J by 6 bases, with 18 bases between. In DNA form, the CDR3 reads TGCAGTGCTAGGCCCTTGGTGCAGGGGAGTCAGCCCCAGCATTTT. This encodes CSARPLVQGSQPQHF.

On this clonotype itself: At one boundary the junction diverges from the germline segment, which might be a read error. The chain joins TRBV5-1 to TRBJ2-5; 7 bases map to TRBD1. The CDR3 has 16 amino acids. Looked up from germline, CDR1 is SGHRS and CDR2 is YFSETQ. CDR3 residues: CANSPGKGGLVETQYF. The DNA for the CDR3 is TGCGCCAACAGCCCAGGGAAAGGGGGCCTGGTTGAGACCCAGTACTTC.

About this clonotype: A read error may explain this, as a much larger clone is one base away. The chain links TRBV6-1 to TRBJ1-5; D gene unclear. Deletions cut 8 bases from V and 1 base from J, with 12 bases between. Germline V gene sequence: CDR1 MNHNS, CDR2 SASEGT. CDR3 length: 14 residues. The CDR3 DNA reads TGTGCCAGCTGCCCCGGGCAGAGCAATCAGCCCCAGCATTTT. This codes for CASCPGQSNQPQHF.

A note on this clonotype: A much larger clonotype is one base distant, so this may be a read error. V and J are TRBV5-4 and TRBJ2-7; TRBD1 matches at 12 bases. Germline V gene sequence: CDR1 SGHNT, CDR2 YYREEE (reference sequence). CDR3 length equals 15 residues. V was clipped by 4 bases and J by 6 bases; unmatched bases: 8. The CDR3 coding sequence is TGTGCCAGCAGCGACCGGGACAGGGGGCGAGCCGAGCAGTACTTC. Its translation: CASSDRDRGRAEQYF.

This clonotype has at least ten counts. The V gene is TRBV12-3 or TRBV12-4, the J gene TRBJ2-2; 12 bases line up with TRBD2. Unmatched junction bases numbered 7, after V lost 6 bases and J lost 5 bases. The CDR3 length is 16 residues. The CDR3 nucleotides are TGTGCCAGCAGCTGGGGACTAGCGGGTGTAACCGGGGAGCTGTTTTTT. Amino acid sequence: CASSWGLAGVTGELFF.

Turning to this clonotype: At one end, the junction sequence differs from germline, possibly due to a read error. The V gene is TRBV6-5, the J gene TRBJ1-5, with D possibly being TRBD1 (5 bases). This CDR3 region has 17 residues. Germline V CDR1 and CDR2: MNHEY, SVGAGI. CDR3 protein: CASIYSGTKGLNQPQHF. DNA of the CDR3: TGTGCCAGCATTTACTCCGGGACCAAGGGGCTTAATCAGCCCCAGCATTTT.

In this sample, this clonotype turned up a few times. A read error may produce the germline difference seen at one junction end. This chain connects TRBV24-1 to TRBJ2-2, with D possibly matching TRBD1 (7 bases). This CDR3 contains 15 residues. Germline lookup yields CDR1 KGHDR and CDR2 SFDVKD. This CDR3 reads CATSDFPNRGGKLLF. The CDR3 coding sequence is TGTGCCACCAGTGATTTCCCCAACAGGGGCGGGAAGCTGCTTTTT.

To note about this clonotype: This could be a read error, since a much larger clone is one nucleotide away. CDR3 DNA: TGTGCCAGCAGCTTCCGGGACGGGGGAAATGTGGATTTT. It encodes CASSFRDGGNVDF. The chain couples TRBV5-4 to TRBJ1-3, with D tentatively TRBD1 (5 bases). The CDR3 spans 13 residues. Germline loops: CDR1 SGHNT, CDR2 YYREEE (reference sequence).

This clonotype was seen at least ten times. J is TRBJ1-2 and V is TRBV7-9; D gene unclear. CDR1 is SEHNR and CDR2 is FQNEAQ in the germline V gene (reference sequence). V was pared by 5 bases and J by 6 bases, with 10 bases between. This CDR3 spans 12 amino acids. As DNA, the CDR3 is TGTGCCAGCAGCCCGCCCCCGAATGGCTACACCTTC. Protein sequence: CASSPPPNGYTF. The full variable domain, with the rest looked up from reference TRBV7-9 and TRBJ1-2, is DTGVSQNPRHKITKRGQNVTFRCDPISEHNRLYWYRQTLGQGPEFLTYFQNEAQLEKSRLLSDRFSAERPKGSFSTLEIQRTEQGDSAMYLCASSPPPNGYTFGSGTRLTVV.

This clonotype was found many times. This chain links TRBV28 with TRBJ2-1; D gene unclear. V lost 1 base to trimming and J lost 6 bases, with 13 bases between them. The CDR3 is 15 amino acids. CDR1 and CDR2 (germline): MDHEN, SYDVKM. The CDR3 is CASSLSGDTFNEQFF. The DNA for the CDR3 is TGTGCCAGCAGTTTATCTGGGGATACCTTCAATGAGCAGTTCTTC.

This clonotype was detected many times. This chain's CDR3 is CASSGPEDYEQYF. CDR3 DNA sequence: TGTGCCAGCAGTGGACCCGAGGACTACGAGCAGTACTTC. The chain recombines TRBV2 with TRBJ2-7; D unclear. From germline, CDR1 is SNHLY and CDR2 FYNNEI. CDR3 length: 13 residues. V was clipped by 4 bases and J by 3 bases, with 10 bases between them.

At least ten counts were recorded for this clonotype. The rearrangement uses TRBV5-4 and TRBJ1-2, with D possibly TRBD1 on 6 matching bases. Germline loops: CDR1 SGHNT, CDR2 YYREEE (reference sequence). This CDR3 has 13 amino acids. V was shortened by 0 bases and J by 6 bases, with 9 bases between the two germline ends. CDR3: CASSLVQGHGYTF. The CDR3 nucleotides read TGTGCCAGCAGCTTGGTTCAGGGGCATGGCTACACCTTC. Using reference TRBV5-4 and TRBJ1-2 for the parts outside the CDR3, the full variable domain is ETGVTQSPTHLIKTRGQQVTLRCSSQSGHNTVSWYQQALGQGPQFIFQYYREEENGRGNFPPRFSGLQFPNYSSELNVNALELDDSALYLCASSLVQGHGYTFGSGTRLTVV.

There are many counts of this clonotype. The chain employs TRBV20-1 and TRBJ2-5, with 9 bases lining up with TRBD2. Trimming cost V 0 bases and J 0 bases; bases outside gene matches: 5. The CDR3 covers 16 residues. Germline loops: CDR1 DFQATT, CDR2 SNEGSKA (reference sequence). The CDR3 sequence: CSARDPASGDQETQYF. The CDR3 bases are TGCAGTGCTAGAGATCCGGCTAGCGGGGACCAAGAGACCCAGTACTTC.

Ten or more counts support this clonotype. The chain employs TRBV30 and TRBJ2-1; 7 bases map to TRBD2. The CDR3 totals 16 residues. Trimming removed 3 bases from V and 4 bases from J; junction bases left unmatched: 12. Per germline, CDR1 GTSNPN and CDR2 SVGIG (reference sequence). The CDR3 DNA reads TGTGCCTGGAGCGCAACTAGCGCGATCAAGTACAATGAGCAGTTCTTC. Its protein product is CAWSATSAIKYNEQFF. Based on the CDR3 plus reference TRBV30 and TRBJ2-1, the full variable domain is SQTIHQWPATLVQPVGSPLSLECTVEGTSNPNLYWYRQAAGRGLQLLFYSVGIGQISSEVPQNLSASRPQDRQFILSSKKLLLSDSGFYLCAWSATSAIKYNEQFFGPGTRLTVL.

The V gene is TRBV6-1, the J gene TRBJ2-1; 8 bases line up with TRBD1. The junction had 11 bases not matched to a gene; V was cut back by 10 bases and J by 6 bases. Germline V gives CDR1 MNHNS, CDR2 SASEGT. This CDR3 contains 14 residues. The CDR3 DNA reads TGTGCCACCAATGGGGGACAGGTCTGCAATGAGCAGTTCTTC. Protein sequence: CATNGGQVCNEQFF.

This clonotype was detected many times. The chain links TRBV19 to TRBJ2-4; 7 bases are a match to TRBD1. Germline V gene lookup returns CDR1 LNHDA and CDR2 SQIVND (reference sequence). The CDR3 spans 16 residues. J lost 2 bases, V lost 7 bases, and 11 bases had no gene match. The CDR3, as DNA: TGTGCCAGTACCGATACAGGGGTTTATTCCAAAAACATTCAGTACTTC. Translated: CASTDTGVYSKNIQYF.

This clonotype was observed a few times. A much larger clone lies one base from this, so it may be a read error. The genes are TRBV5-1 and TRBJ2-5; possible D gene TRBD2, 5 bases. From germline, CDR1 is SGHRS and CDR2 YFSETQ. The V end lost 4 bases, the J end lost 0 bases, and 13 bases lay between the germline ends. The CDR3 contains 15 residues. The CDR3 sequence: CASSLRSGNQETQYF. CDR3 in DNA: TGCGCCAGCAGCCTCAGGAGCGGCAACCAAGAGACCCAGTACTTC.

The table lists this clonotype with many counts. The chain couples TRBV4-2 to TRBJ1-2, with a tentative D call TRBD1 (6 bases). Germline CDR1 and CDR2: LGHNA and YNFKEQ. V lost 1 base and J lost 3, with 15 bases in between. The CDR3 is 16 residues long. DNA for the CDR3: TGTGCCAGCAGCCAAGCTGGGGGCGGGGATGACTATGGCTACACCTTC. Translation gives CASSQAGGGDDYGYTF.

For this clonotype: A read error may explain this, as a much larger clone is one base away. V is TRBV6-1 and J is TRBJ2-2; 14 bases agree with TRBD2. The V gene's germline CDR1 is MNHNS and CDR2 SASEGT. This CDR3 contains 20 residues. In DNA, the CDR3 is TGTGCCAGCATCAAAGGTCCCGGGACTAGCGGGAGTACGAACACCGGGGAGCTGATTTTT. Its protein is CASIKGPGTSGSTNTGELIF.